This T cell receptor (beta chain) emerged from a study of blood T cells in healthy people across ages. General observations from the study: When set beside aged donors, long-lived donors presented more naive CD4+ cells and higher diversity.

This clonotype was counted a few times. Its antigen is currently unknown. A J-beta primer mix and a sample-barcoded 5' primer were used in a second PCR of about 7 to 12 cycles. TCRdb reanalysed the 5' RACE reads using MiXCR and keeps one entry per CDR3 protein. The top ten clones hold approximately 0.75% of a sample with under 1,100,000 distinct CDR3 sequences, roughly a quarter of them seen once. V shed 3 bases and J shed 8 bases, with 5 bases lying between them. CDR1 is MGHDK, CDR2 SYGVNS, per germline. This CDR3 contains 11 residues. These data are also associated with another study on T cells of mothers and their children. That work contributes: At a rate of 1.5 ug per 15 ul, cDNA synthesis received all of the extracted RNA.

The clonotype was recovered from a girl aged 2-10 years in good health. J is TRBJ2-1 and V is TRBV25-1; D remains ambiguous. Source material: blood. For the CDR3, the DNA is TGTGCCAGCAGTGAGTGGCATGAGCAGTTCTTC. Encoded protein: CASSEWHEQFF.